This T cell receptor beta chain was found in a study of ipilimumab plus nivolumab after autologous stem cell transplantation. Overall study context: A median of roughly eight nivolumab and 5 ipilimumab doses were given.

Trimming removed 4 bases from V and 0 bases from J; junction bases left unmatched: 14. The CDR3 totals 18 residues. Germline loops: CDR1 SGHDT, CDR2 YYEEEE. TCRdb's copy holds only in-frame clones and misses some; the assay was immunoSEQ multiplex PCR. Of 77,000 or so clones listed, about 83% were seen once; the top ten hold less than 2.5%. Patients got ipilimumab 1 mg/kg beginning 14 to 28 days post-transplant. The source material was PBMCs, sampled in a trial of ipilimumab plus nivolumab as post-transplant consolidation. The clonotype originates from a male donor with diffuse large B-cell lymphoma. This sequence joins TRBV5-6 and TRBJ2-3; 7 bases line up with TRBD2. The CDR3 here is CASSLKGSPSGSTDTQYF. CDR3 DNA sequence: TGTGCCAGCAGCCTGAAGGGCTCCCCTAGCGGTAGCACAGATACGCAGTATTTT.